Below, 28 T cell receptor beta chains from the same sample are listed, as sequenced in a study of T cells in Graves' hyperthyroidism and ophthalmopathy. Amplification yielded TCR beta CDR3 regions, with RNA transcripts as the source. HTBI primers were the set used in a first-round RT-PCR of the TCR CDR3. TCRdb reprocessed the multiplex PCR reads via MiXCR and lists one record per CDR3 protein. This sample carries 600,000 or so distinct CDR3 sequences, 14% of them seen once, and the ten largest clones take around 12%. Sequencing input: blood. The receptors come from a woman between 50 and 59 years old with Graves' ophthalmopathy.

This clonotype was seen at least ten times. The chain recombines TRBV12-3 or TRBV12-4 with TRBJ2-7; 9 bases line up with TRBD2. The CDR3 loop spans 14 amino acids. Losses at the gene ends were 6 bases for V and 2 bases for J; bases not matched to a gene: 5. DNA for the CDR3: TGTGCCAGCAGGCCTAGCGGGAATACCTACGAGCAGTACTTC. Amino acids: CASRPSGNTYEQYF.

This clonotype has ten or more counts. The chain employs TRBV28 and TRBJ2-2; no reliable D call. The germline CDR1 and CDR2 sequences are MDHEN and SYDVKM. With 8 bases removed from V and 4 bases from J, the gap between germline ends came to 11 bases. This CDR3 has 13 amino acids. CDR3 DNA sequence: TGTGCCAGCCGCGGACCGTCCACCGGGGAGCTGTTTTTT. This gives the protein CASRGPSTGELFF.

The CDR3 loop is CASSSRVASGNTIYF. The CDR3 nucleotides are TGTGCCAGCAGTAGCAGGGTAGCTTCTGGAAACACCATATATTTT. The chain carries TRBV6-1 and TRBJ1-3, with D possibly TRBD1 on 5 matching bases. The CDR3 has 15 residues. V lost 5 bases to trimming and J lost 1 base, with 12 bases between them. Germline V gene lookup returns CDR1 MNHNS and CDR2 SASEGT.

The V and J genes are TRBV12-3 or TRBV12-4 and TRBJ2-1; TRBD1 is a possible D gene (6 bases). Trimming left V 4 bases short and J 4 bases short, with 17 bases between. There are 16 residues in the CDR3. CDR3 nucleotides: TGTGCCAGCAGTTACACCAACAGGGTGGGGTACAATGAGCAGTTCTTC. Amino acids: CASSYTNRVGYNEQFF.

As to this clonotype: A much larger clonotype is one base distant, so this may be a read error. The J gene is TRBJ2-3, the V gene TRBV11-1, with D perhaps given as TRBD1 or TRBD2 (5 bases each). The CDR3 covers 16 residues. In germline, CDR1 is SGHAT, CDR2 FQDESV (reference sequence). The CDR3 region is CASSPRAGFSTDAQYF. CDR3 DNA: TGTGCCAGCAGCCCGCGGGCAGGGTTTAGCACAGATGCGCAGTATTTT.

This clonotype appeared many times. This chain uses TRBV3-1 with TRBJ1-1; D is ambiguous. The CDR3 spans 14 residues. Trimming removed 1 base at V and 1 base at J, with 7 bases between. Per the germline V gene, CDR1 is LGHDT and CDR2 is YNNKEL (reference sequence). The chain's CDR3 is CASSQVVGNTEAFF. As DNA, the CDR3 is TGTGCCAGCAGCCAAGTTGTGGGGAACACTGAAGCTTTCTTT.

The sample holds a few counts of this clonotype. J is TRBJ2-5 and V is TRBV5-4, with 7 bases identical to TRBD1. J lost 4 bases, V lost 4 bases, and 7 bases had no gene match. CDR1 is SGHNT, CDR2 YYREEE, per germline (reference sequence). The CDR3 spans 14 residues. CDR3 DNA: TGTGCCAGCAGCCGGAACAGGGGCTCAGAGACCCAGTACTTC. It encodes CASSRNRGSETQYF.

J is TRBJ2-1 and V is TRBV20-1; 13 bases are a match to TRBD2. CDR1 is DFQATT and CDR2 is SNEGSKA in the germline V gene (reference sequence). The CDR3 has 14 residues. The V and J ends lost 5 bases and 4 bases, in that order; junction bases with no gene match: 2. The CDR3 nucleotides read TGCAGTGCTTTGACTAGCGGGGGGTACAATGAGCAGTTCTTC. It specifies CSALTSGGYNEQFF.

The V gene is TRBV7-3, the J gene TRBJ2-3; TRBD2 matches 13 bases. The V segment lost 6 bases and the J segment 3 bases; nucleotides outside the gene matches: 6. The CDR3 has 16 amino acids. The germline V gene encodes CDR1 SGHTA and CDR2 FQGTGA. Here the CDR3 DNA reads TGTGCCAGCAGACTAGCGGGAGGGCCGGGGACAGATACGCAGTATTTT. As protein: CASRLAGGPGTDTQYF.

This chain links TRBV7-2 with TRBJ1-2; 10 bases agree with TRBD1. This CDR3 has 14 residues. With 5 bases clipped from V and 7 bases from J, the junction kept 7 bases outside the gene matches. Germline values: CDR1 SGHTA, CDR2 FQGNSA. The CDR3 nucleotides are TGTGCCAGCAGCACGCTCGGGACAGGGGCTGGCTACACCTTC. Amino acids: CASSTLGTGAGYTF.

The chain has TRBV5-1 and TRBJ1-5; D might be TRBD1 (5 bases). This CDR3 comprises 19 residues. Germline CDR1 and CDR2: SGHRS and YFSETQ. V was clipped by 3 bases and J by 0 bases, with 22 bases between them. The DNA of the CDR3 is TGCGCCAGCAGCTGTTCCTCCCTACGCGGGGCCTATAGCAATCAGCCCCAGCATTTT. Amino acids: CASSCSSLRGAYSNQPQHF.

This clonotype was observed a few times. The chain uses TRBV3-1 and TRBJ1-4, with 7 bases aligning to TRBD1. CDR1 and CDR2 (germline): LGHDT, YNNKEL (reference sequence). This CDR3 is built from 14 residues. The ends lost 3 bases at V and 8 bases at J; junction bases unmatched: 6. This CDR3 is CASSQVTGEEKLFF. The DNA for the CDR3 is TGTGCCAGCAGCCAGGTAACAGGGGAAGAAAAACTGTTTTTT.

This clonotype came up a few times. The chain couples TRBV6-2 or TRBV6-3 to TRBJ2-2; tentatively, D is TRBD2 (5 bases). This CDR3 is built from 15 residues. Germline V gene sequence: CDR1 MNHEY, CDR2 SVGEGT. Between the trimmed V and J ends, which lost 6 bases and 0 bases, there was a span of 11 bases. This CDR3 reads CASRRVATNTGELFF. The CDR3 coding sequence is TGTGCCAGCAGGCGGGTAGCGACGAACACCGGGGAGCTGTTTTTT.

This clonotype has a count of ten or more. The genes are TRBV20-1 and TRBJ2-7, with 9 bases that match TRBD2. V trimming: 6 bases; J trimming: 3 bases; junction bases outside the gene matches: 12. This CDR3 contains 15 residues. Germline V CDR1 and CDR2: DFQATT, SNEGSKA (reference sequence). CDR3 in DNA: TGCAGTGCCCTTCCTGGGCTAGCGGGACACTACGAGCAGTACTTC. It yields the protein CSALPGLAGHYEQYF.

This clonotype was picked up a small number of times. The chain couples TRBV29-1 to TRBJ1-4; no reliable D call. The CDR3 extends over 13 amino acids. Trimming pared 4 bases from V and 4 bases from J, leaving 10 bases between. The germline gives CDR1 SQVTM, CDR2 ANQGSEA. CDR3 coding DNA: TGCAGCGTTGGGCACGGCAATAATGAAAAACTGTTTTTT. Its translation is CSVGHGNNEKLFF.

V and J are TRBV5-1 and TRBJ2-1, with D tentatively TRBD2 (5 bases). The CDR3 totals 14 residues. With 3 bases removed from V and 4 bases from J, the gap between germline ends came to 11 bases. CDR1 is SGHRS and CDR2 is YFSETQ in the germline V gene. The CDR3 DNA follows: TGCGCCAGCAGCTCGGACTCAATTTACAATGAGCAGTTCTTC. Translating it yields CASSSDSIYNEQFF.

The gene calls are TRBV15 and TRBJ1-2; 7 positions match TRBD1. The germline V gene has CDR1 LNHNV and CDR2 YYDKDF (reference sequence). V was pared by 3 bases and J by 0 bases, with 22 bases of the junction left unmatched. The CDR3 has 21 residues. The CDR3 here is CATSRLEIGQAHKASNYGYTF. CDR3 sequence (DNA): TGTGCCACCAGCAGGCTAGAAATTGGACAGGCACACAAAGCATCTAACTATGGCTACACCTTC.

This clonotype was detected a few times. The genes are TRBV19 and TRBJ2-7, with 8 bases fitting TRBD1. The trim removed 8 bases at V and 2 bases at J, leaving 8 bases unmatched. The CDR3 has 14 residues. Germline CDR1 is LNHDA and CDR2 is SQIVND (reference sequence). The CDR3 loop is CASRDRTQPYEQYF. Here the CDR3 DNA reads TGTGCCAGTCGGGACAGGACACAGCCCTACGAGCAGTACTTC.

This clonotype was seen a handful of times. Here the CDR3 reads CASRQFAGGEKLFF. CDR3 nucleotides: TGTGCCAGCCGCCAATTCGCCGGGGGGGAAAAACTGTTTTTT. This chain joins TRBV27 and TRBJ1-4; TRBD1 is a possible D gene (5 bases). The CDR3 is 14 amino acids. Germline CDR1 and CDR2: MNHEY and SMNVEV (reference sequence). V was pared by 8 bases and J by 8 bases, with 18 bases between. The whole variable domain, filled in from reference TRBV27 and TRBJ1-4, reads EAQVTQNPRYLITVTGKKLTVTCSQNMNHEYMSWYRQDPGLGLRQIYYSMNVEVTDKGDVPEGYKVSRKEKRNFPLILESPSPNQTSLYFCASRQFAGGEKLFFGSGTQLSVL.

V gene TRBV14 combines with J gene TRBJ2-4; D is possibly TRBD1 (5 bases). The CDR3 contains 15 residues. Trimming took 1 base from V and 6 from J, leaving 13 bases between them. CDR1 and CDR2 (germline): SGHDN, FVKESK. The CDR3 DNA follows: TGTGCCAGCAGCCAAGTTGCAGGGTCCAGAAACATTCAGTACTTC. Protein: CASSQVAGSRNIQYF.

This clonotype was seen only once. This may be a read error: a much more frequent sequence differs by one nucleotide. The chain links TRBV11-2 to TRBJ2-1; the D is unclear. CDR1 SGHAT and CDR2 FQNNGV come from the germline V gene. This CDR3 has 15 amino acids. Trimming cost V 5 bases and J 2 bases, with 13 bases left between them. CDR3 bases: TGTGCCAGCAGCATTCCCCGAGGTCCCTACAATGAGCAGTTCTTC. This encodes CASSIPRGPYNEQFF.

This clonotype came up a few times. At one of its ends the junction is not consistent with the germline gene, which may arise from a read error. This chain uses TRBV5-1 with TRBJ2-1; 11 nucleotides line up with TRBD2. Germline loops: CDR1 SGHRS, CDR2 YFSETQ. The CDR3 spans 17 residues. The CDR3 sequence is CASSFTSTSGTYDEQFF. Written as DNA, the CDR3 is TGCGCCAGCAGCTTTACTTCGACTAGCGGGACCTACGATGAGCAGTTCTTC.

This clonotype was recorded many times. This rearrangement joins TRBV7-2 to TRBJ2-3, with D tentatively TRBD1 (6 bases). The germline V gene has CDR1 SGHTA and CDR2 FQGNSA. V was clipped by 5 bases and J by 3 bases, with 12 bases between them. CDR3 length: 14 amino acids. Here the CDR3 reads CASSLATGTDTQYF. CDR3 DNA sequence: TGTGCCAGCAGCCTCGCGACAGGTACAGATACGCAGTATTTT.

The CDR3 sequence is CSVGTGGEKLFF. DNA of the CDR3: TGCAGCGTTGGTACAGGGGGCGAAAAACTGTTTTTT. The chain uses TRBV29-1 and TRBJ1-4; 9 bases align to TRBD1. CDR1 is SQVTM and CDR2 is ANQGSEA in the germline V gene. This CDR3 contains 12 residues. V lost 4 bases to trimming and J lost 8 bases; unmatched junction nucleotides: 2.

V usage is TRBV20-1 and J usage is TRBJ2-4, with TRBD1 matching 9 bases. CDR1 is DFQATT and CDR2 is SNEGSKA in the germline V gene (reference sequence). Trimming at V came to 5 bases and at J to 0 bases, leaving 17 bases not matched to a gene. This CDR3 has 19 residues. The CDR3 reads CSAHPGAGQGGVAKNIQYF. The DNA for the CDR3 is TGCAGTGCTCATCCCGGGGCGGGACAGGGAGGGGTAGCCAAAAACATTCAGTACTTC.

This clonotype was seen ten or more times. The chain recombines TRBV20-1 with TRBJ2-1; the D gene is possibly TRBD2 (6 bases). The CDR3 runs 14 residues. Looked up from germline, CDR1 is DFQATT and CDR2 is SNEGSKA (reference sequence). Trimming took off 1 base at V and 6 bases at J, with 13 bases between the two ends. Written as DNA, the CDR3 is TGCAGTGCTAGAGGGATGACTAGTTTCAATGAGCAGTTCTTC. Its translation is CSARGMTSFNEQFF.

Concerning this clonotype itself: At one end, the junction sequence differs from germline, possibly due to a read error. The V and J genes are TRBV24-1 and TRBJ2-1; 13 bases agree with TRBD2. The CDR3 is 16 amino acids. Germline V CDR1 and CDR2: KGHDR, SFDVKD. The CDR3, as DNA: TGTGTCACCAGTGATTTAACTAGCGGGAGGGCCAATGAGCAGTTCTTC. It specifies CVTSDLTSGRANEQFF.

This clonotype was seen many times. V usage is TRBV12-3 or TRBV12-4 and J usage is TRBJ1-4; 8 nucleotides agree with TRBD1. CDR3 length equals 15 residues. J was trimmed by 1 base and V by 4 bases; bases with no gene match: 2. CDR3 in DNA: TGTGCCAGCAGTTCCGGGACAGGAACTAATGAAAAACTGTTTTTT. Translating it yields CASSSGTGTNEKLFF.